This T cell receptor (beta chain) was sequenced during a study of cytomegalovirus exposure and HLA in healthy donors. Study observations and caveats: A later analysis by the authors found several of the most significant clusters apparently linked to common viral pathogens. TCR beta V- and J-gene trimming, according to a later analysis, was linked to a missense DCLRE1C variant.

Germline CDR1 MNHEY, CDR2 SVGAGI. Trimming removed 0 bases from V and 7 bases from J; junction bases left unmatched: 7. The CDR3 has 16 amino acids. The PCR contained 60 Vbeta and 13 Jbeta primers. TCRdb's copy holds only in-frame clones and misses some; the assay was immunoSEQ multiplex PCR. The sample yields 150,000 to 200,000 clones, approximately 70% seen once. To note about this clone: The target antigen is unknown.

The sample comprised PBMCs. The TCR was taken from a man aged 35 to 55 in good health and CMV-seropositive. The chain uses TRBV6-5 and TRBJ2-2, with 8 bases fitting TRBD1. This chain's CDR3 is CASSYSRQGASGELFF. The CDR3 nucleotides read TGTGCCAGCAGTTACTCGCGGCAGGGGGCGAGCGGGGAGCTGTTTTTT.